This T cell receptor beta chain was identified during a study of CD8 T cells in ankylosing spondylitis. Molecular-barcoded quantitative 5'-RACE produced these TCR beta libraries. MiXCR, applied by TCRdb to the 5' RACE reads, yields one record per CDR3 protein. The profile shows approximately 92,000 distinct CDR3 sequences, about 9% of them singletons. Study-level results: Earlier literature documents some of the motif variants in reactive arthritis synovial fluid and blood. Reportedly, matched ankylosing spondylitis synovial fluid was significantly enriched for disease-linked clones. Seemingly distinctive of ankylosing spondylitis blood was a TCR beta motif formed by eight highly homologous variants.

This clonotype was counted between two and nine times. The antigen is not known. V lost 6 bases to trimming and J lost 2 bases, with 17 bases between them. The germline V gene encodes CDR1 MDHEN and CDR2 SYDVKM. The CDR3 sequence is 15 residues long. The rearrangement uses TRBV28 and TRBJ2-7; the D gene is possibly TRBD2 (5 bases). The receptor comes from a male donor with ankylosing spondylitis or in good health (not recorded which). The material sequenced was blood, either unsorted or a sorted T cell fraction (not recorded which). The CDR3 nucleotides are TGTGCCAGCAGATCGGAGCTAGGGAGCCCCTACGAGCAGTACTTC. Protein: CASRSELGSPYEQYF.